This T cell receptor beta chain derives from a study of cytomegalovirus exposure and HLA in healthy donors. Study conclusions and caveats: In a later analysis, at a false discovery rate of 0.05, fewer than 20,000 TCR beta sequences matched HLA alleles.

60 Vbeta and 13 Jbeta primers were used in PCR. Here immunoSEQ multiplex PCR was the method, and the copy in TCRdb shows in-frame clones only, minus some. The sample includes about 76,000 clones, about 76% of them seen just once. With 5 bases removed from V and 2 bases from J, the gap between germline ends came to 18 bases. Germline V gives CDR1 SNHLY, CDR2 FYNNEI. The CDR3 covers 16 residues. Regarding this clone: Its antigen is not known.

The rearrangement joins TRBV2 to TRBJ2-5; the D gene is possibly TRBD1 (6 bases). The sequence derives from a male donor in good health and CMV-seropositive. Sequenced material: PBMCs. This CDR3 is CASSFSFRTVQETQYF. As DNA, the CDR3 is TGTGCCAGCAGTTTTTCATTCAGGACAGTTCAAGAGACCCAGTACTTC.